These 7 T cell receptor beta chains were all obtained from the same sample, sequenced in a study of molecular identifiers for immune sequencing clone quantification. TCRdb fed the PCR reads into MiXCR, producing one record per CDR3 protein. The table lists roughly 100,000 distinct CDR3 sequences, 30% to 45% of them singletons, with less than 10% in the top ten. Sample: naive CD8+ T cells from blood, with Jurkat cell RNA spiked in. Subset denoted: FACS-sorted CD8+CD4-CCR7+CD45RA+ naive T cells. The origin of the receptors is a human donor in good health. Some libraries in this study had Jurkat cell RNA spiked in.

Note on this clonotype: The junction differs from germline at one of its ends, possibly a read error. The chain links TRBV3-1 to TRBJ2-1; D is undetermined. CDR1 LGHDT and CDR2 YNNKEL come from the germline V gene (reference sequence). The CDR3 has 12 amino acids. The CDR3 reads CASSGDSNEQLF. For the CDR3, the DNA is TGTGCCAGCAGCGGCGACTCAAATGAGCAGCTCTTC.

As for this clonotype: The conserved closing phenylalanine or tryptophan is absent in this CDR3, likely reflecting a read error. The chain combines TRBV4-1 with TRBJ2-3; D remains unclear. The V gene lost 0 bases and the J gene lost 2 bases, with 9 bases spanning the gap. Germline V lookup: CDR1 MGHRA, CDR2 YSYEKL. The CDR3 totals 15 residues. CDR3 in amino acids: CASSQDHHYTDTQYY. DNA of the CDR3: TGCGCCAGCAGCCAAGATCACCACTACACAGATACGCAGTATTAT.

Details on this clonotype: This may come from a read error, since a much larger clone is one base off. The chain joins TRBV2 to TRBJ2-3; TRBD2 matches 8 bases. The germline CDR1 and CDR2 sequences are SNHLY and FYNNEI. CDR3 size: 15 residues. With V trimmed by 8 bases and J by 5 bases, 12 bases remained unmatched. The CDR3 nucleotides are TGTGCCAGCCCCCCGGGGGGGGAGCGTGGAGATACGCAGTATTTT. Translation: CASPPGGERGDTQYF.

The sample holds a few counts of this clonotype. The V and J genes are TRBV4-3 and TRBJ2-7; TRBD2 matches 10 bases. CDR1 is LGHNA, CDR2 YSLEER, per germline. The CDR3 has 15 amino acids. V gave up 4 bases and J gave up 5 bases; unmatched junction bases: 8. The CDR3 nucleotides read TGCGCCAGCAGCCGATTAGCGGGAGGTGGGGACGAGCAGTACTTC. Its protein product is CASSRLAGGGDEQYF.

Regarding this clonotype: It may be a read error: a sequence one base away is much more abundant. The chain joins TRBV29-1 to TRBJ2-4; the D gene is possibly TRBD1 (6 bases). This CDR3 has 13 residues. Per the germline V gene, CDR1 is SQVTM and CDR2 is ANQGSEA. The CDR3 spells CSVQGSAINIQYF. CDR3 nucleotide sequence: TGCAGCGTGCAGGGGTCGGCCATAAACATTCAGTACTTC.

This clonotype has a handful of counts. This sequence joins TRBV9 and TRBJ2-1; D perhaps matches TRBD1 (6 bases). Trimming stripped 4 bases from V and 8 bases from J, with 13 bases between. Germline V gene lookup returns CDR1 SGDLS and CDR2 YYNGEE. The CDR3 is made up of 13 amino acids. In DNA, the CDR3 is TGTGCCAGCAGCCCAGGGGTCTCAGATGAGCAGTTCTTC. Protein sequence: CASSPGVSDEQFF.

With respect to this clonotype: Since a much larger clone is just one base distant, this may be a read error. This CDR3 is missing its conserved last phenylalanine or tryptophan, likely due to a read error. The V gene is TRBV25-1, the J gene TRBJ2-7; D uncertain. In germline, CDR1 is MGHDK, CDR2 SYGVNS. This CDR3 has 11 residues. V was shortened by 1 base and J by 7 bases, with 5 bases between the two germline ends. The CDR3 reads CASSELLEQYS. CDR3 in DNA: TGTGCCAGCAGTGAATTACTTGAGCAGTACTCC.